This TCR beta chain was sequenced during a study of blood T cell repertoires in COVID-19. Recruitment covered under 25 US areas and drew participants whose ages spanned roughly 18 to 95 years. The germline V gene has CDR1 SNHLY and CDR2 FYNNEI. V trimming: 6 bases; J trimming: 2 bases; junction bases outside the gene matches: 6. There are 15 residues in the CDR3. Only in-frame clones appear in the TCRdb table, and some are missing; sequencing was by immunoSEQ multiplex PCR. The sample lists about 380,000 clones, about 87% occurring once. The origin of this receptor is a man aged 25 to 40 who had recovered from COVID-19. The material sequenced was PBMCs or T cells enriched from blood (not recorded which). The chain recombines TRBV2 with TRBJ1-5; 8 nucleotides line up with TRBD1. The CDR3 region is CASRGQEFGNQPQHF. The DNA of the CDR3 is TGTGCCAGCAGGGGACAGGAATTTGGCAATCAGCCCCAGCATTTT.